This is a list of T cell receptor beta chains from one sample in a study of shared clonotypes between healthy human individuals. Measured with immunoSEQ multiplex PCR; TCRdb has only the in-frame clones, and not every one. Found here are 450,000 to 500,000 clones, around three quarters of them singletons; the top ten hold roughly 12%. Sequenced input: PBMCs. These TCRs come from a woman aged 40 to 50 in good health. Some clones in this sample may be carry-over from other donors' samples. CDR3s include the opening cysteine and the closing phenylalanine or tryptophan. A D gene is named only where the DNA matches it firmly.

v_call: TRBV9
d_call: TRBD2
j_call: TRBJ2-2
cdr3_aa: CASSRRLAGGTGELFF

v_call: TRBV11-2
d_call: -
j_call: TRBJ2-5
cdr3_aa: CASSLELVEETQYF

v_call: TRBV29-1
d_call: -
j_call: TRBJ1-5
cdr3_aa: CSVERQGRQLEDNQPQHF

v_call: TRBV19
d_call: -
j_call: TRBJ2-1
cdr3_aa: CASSIFLPQDTNEQFF

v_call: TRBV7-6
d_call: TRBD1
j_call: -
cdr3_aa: CASSYNPGQVNEQYF

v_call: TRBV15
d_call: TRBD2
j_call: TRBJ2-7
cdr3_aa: CATSRDLSSGTQRGEQYF

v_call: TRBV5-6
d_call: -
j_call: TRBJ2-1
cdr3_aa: CASSLGTTGEQFF

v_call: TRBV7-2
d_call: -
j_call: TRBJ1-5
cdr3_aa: CASTLTPYSNQPQHF

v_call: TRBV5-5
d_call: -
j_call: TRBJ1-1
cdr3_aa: CASSLRQVNTEAFF

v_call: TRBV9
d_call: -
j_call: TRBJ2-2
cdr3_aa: CASSVGVNTGELFF

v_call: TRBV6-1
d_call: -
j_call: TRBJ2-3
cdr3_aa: CASSPRPPNTDTQYF

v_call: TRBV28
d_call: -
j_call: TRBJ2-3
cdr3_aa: CASSTDSTDTQYF

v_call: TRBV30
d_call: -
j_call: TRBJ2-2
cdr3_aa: CAWSVGRAHSGELFF

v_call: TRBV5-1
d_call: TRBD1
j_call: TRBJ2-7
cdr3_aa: CASSLVLGQGLSSEQYF

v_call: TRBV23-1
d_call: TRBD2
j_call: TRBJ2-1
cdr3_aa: CASSQSPLTSGGFYNEQFF

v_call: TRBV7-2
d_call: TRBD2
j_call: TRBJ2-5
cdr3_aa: CASSQLAGWGETQYF

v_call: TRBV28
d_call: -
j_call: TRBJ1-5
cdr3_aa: CASIPRGEGNQPQHF

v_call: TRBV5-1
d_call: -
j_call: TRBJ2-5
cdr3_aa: CASSPLWASAQETQYF

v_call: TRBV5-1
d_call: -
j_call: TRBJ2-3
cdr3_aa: CASSLEGGRTDTQYF

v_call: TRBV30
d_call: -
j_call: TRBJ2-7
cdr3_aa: CAWSLGVPYEQYF

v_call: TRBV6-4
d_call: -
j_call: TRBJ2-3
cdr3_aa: CASSEEGGDTQYF

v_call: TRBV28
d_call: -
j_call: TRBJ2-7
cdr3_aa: CASSFWSGHYEQYF

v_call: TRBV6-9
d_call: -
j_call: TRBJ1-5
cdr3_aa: CASSHRRGRGNQPQHF

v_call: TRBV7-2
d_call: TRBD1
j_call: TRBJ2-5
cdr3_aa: CASSSTAGGTGETQYF

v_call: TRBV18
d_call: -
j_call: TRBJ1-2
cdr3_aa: CASSPPSLESYGYTF

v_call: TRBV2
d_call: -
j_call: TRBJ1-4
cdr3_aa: CASRGEGEKLFF

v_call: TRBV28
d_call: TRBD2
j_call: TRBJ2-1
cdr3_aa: CASSYTLAEFYNEQFF

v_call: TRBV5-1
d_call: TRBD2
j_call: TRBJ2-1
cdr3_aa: CASSLDGLAGIGEQFF

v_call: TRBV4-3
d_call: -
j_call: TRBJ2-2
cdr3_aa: CASSQLSTGELFF

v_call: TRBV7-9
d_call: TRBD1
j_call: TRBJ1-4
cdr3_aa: CASSLGDRGPIVANEKLFF

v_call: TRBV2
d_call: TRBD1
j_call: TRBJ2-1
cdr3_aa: CASSRRPGGNEQFF

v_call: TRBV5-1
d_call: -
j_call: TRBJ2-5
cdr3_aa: CASSSRSQGGETQYF

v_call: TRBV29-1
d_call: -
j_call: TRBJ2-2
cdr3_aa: CSVDTGGTGELFF

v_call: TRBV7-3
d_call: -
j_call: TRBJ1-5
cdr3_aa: CASSLIGRTSNSNQPQHF

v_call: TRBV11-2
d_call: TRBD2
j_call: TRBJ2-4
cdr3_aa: CASSSLSGTSGRHIQYF

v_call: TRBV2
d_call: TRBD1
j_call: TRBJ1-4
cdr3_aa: CASSLDRPATNEKLFF

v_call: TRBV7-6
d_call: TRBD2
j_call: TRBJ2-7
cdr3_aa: CASSEGLAGGNEQYF

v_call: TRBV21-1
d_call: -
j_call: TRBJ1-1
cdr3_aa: CASRGAVNTEAFF

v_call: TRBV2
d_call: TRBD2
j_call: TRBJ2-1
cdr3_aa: CASREGLAGGNEQFF

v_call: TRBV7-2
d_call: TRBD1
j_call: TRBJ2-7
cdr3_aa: CASSQIWDRGSYEQYF

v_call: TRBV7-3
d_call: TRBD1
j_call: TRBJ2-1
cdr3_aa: CASSLTRDSGGEQFF

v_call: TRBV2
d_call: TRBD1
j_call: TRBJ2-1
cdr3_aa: CASRPGTGSYNEQFF

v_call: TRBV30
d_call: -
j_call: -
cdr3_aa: CAWSVLGGGKTYEQYF

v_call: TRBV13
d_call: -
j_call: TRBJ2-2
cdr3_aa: CASSPPPAGTGELFF

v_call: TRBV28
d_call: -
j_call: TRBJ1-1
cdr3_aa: CASRLDAEAFF

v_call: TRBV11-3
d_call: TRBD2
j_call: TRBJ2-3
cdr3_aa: CASSFGAGSTDTQYF

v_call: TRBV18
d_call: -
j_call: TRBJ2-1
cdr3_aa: CASSPTRSSYNEQFF

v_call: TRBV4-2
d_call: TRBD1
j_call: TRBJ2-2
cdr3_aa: CASSQDRGQGTGELFF

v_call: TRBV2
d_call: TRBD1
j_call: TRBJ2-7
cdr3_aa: CASRAGTGREEQYF